Presented here are 14 T cell receptor beta chains from one specimen sequenced in a study of blood T cell repertoires in COVID-19 (dated by TCRdb to 2020 to 2021). Libraries were constructed by the immunoSEQ multiplex PCR assay. TCRdb stores this immuneACCESS table with in-frame sequences only. Part of the clones is absent; in the studies checked, under half of the shortfall reflects unresolved V genes, and no reason is known for the rest. Here the sample has about 260,000 clones; 88% occur a single time. In total, the top ten clones hold over 0.55% of the sample. Sequencing was done on a sample of peripheral blood. These receptor sequences come from a human donor in a cohort sampled during active COVID-19.

The chain combines TRBV4-1 with TRBJ2-7; D gene uncertain. Germline lookup yields CDR1 MGHRA and CDR2 YSYEKL. The CDR3 runs 13 residues. Trimming took 0 bases from V and 5 from J, leaving 8 bases between them. CDR3 sequence (DNA): TGCGCCAGCAGCCAAGATGTGGCTCACGAGCAGTACTTC. Translating it yields CASSQDVAHEQYF.

This rearrangement joins TRBV28 to TRBJ2-5, with 8 bases matching TRBD2. The germline V gene encodes CDR1 MDHEN and CDR2 SYDVKM. The CDR3 sequence is 14 residues long. V was pared by 2 bases and J by 7 bases, with 6 bases of the junction left unmatched. The CDR3 reads CASSLERELVTQYF. The DNA for the CDR3 is TGTGCCAGCAGTTTAGAGCGGGAGTTGGTGACCCAGTACTTC. The full variable domain, completed using reference TRBV28 and TRBJ2-5, is DVKVTQSSRYLVKRTGEKVFLECVQDMDHENMFWYRQDPGLGLRLIYFSYDVKMKEKGDIPEGYSVSREKKERFSLILESASTNQTSMYLCASSLERELVTQYFGPGTRLLVL.

V gene TRBV3-1 (or the pseudogene TRBV3-2) combines with J gene TRBJ2-5; D is perhaps TRBD1 (6 bases). V lost 5 bases and J 6 bases, leaving 10 bases between the germline ends. The CDR3 contains 12 residues. CDR1 is LGHDT, CDR2 YNNKEL, per germline (reference sequence). CDR3 loop: CASSDRWQTQYF. In DNA, the CDR3 is TGTGCCAGCAGCGACAGGTGGCAGACCCAGTACTTC.

V usage is TRBV7-6 and J usage is TRBJ2-5; D is possibly TRBD1 (5 bases). CDR1 is SGHVS, CDR2 FNYEAQ, per germline. The CDR3 consists of 15 residues. V dropped 2 bases and J dropped 1 base, with 11 bases sitting between them. In DNA, the CDR3 is TGTGCCAGCAGCTTAATGGGCAGGGCCCAAGAGACCCAGTACTTC. Translating it yields CASSLMGRAQETQYF.

This clone was found once. V usage is TRBV2 and J usage is TRBJ1-4; 8 nucleotides line up with TRBD1. The germline V gene has CDR1 SNHLY and CDR2 FYNNEI. The CDR3 covers 14 residues. The J segment lost 8 bases and the V segment lost 5 bases, leaving 7 bases of the junction unmatched. The CDR3 spells CASSPGTGGEKLFF. The CDR3 nucleotides read TGTGCCAGCAGTCCCGGGACAGGTGGCGAAAAACTGTTTTTT.

A remark on this clone: At one boundary the junction diverges from the germline segment, which might be a read error. V and J are TRBV7-3 and TRBJ1-6; D ambiguous. The CDR3 loop spans 13 amino acids. Germline CDR1 reads SGHTA; CDR2 reads FQGTGA. The CDR3 spells CASSLSRDSPLHF. The CDR3 DNA is TGTGCCAGCAGCTTAAGTAGAGATTCGCCCCTCCACTTT.

J is TRBJ2-7 and V is TRBV7-2; TRBD2 matches at 8 bases. V lost 1 base and J lost 4; bases outside the gene matches: 9. The germline CDR1 and CDR2 sequences are SGHTA and FQGNSA. The CDR3 has 16 residues. CDR3 sequence reads: CASSLVAQRGNYEQYF. CDR3 coding DNA: TGTGCCAGCAGCTTAGTGGCTCAGCGGGGGAATTACGAGCAGTACTTC. The entire variable domain, with the rest obtained from reference TRBV7-2 and TRBJ2-7, is as follows: GAGVSQSPSNKVTEKGKDVELRCDPISGHTALYWYRQSLGQGLEFLIYFQGNSAPDKSGLPSDRFSAERTGGSVSTLTIQRTQQEDSAVYLCASSLVAQRGNYEQYFGPGTRLTVT.

The chain links TRBV12-3 or TRBV12-4 to TRBJ2-7; D is unclear. The V and J ends lost 6 bases and 2 bases respectively, with 11 bases between them. This CDR3 is built from 13 residues. CDR3 in DNA: TGTGCCAGCAGCACCCCCACGGCCTACGAGCAGTACTTC. Its translation is CASSTPTAYEQYF.

This sequence joins TRBV5-1 and TRBJ2-7; no clear D. Germline loops: CDR1 SGHRS, CDR2 YFSETQ. CDR3 length: 11 residues. V lost 3 bases to trimming and J lost 4 bases, with 5 bases between them. CDR3 residues: CASSSEYEQYF. Written as DNA, the CDR3 is TGCGCCAGCAGCTCCGAGTACGAGCAGTACTTC.

The V and J genes are TRBV6-2 or TRBV6-3 and TRBJ1-5; the D is unclear. V was trimmed by 0 bases and J by 2 bases, leaving 8 bases between them. This CDR3 region has 15 residues. Germline CDR1 reads MNHEY; CDR2 reads SVGEGT. The CDR3 region is CASSYSWQGNQPQHF. CDR3 in DNA: TGTGCCAGCAGTTACTCGTGGCAAGGCAATCAGCCCCAGCATTTT.

This clone was counted once. V usage is TRBV5-4 and J usage is TRBJ2-3; no clear D. Germline-derived CDR1 and CDR2 are SGHNT and YYREEE (reference sequence). This CDR3 contains 14 residues. V was cut by 4 bases and J by 4 bases, with 13 bases left in between. CDR3 DNA: TGTGCCAGCAGCAGTAGAACCCGAGCAGATACGCAGTATTTT. Residues: CASSSRTRADTQYF.

J is TRBJ1-5 and V is TRBV19; 8 nucleotides agree with TRBD1. This CDR3 region has 14 residues. Trimming took 3 bases from V and 5 from J; bases not matched to a gene: 3. Germline loops: CDR1 LNHDA, CDR2 SQIVND (reference sequence). The CDR3 here is CASSIWDRYQPQHF. In DNA, the CDR3 is TGTGCCAGTAGTATTTGGGACAGGTATCAGCCCCAGCATTTT.

V usage is TRBV24-1 and J usage is TRBJ2-6; D unclear. With 2 bases removed from V and 4 bases from J, the gap between germline ends came to 11 bases. The CDR3 contains 16 residues. Germline V gene sequence: CDR1 KGHDR, CDR2 SFDVKD. CDR3 nucleotide sequence: TGTGCCACCAGTGATTCTACAGTATCAGGGGCCAACGTCCTGACTTTC. Its protein is CATSDSTVSGANVLTF.

The J gene is TRBJ1-5, the V gene TRBV6-2 or TRBV6-3, with 8 bases that match TRBD1. Germline trimming cut 2 bases from V and 4 bases from J; bases unmatched to any gene: 4. The germline gives CDR1 MNHEY, CDR2 SVGEGT. This CDR3 has 15 amino acids. CDR3 amino acids: CASSYEGQENQPQHF. In DNA, the CDR3 is TGTGCCAGCAGTTACGAGGGACAGGAGAATCAGCCCCAGCATTTT.